This TCR beta chain emerged from a study of T cell responses to AZD1222 COVID-19 vaccine. Findings of the study overall: Unmutated variant regions reportedly attract nearly half of all spike-specific TCRs. With dominance at 160-218 and 743-854, vaccine-associated CD4 TCRs spanned spike. An increase in Spike-specific TCR breadth and depth was observed after two AZD1222 doses.

The data were produced by immunoSEQ multiplex PCR, yet TCRdb's version contains in-frame clones alone and is incomplete. The repertoire holds roughly 70,000 clones, with under 95% as singletons. For this clone: What it recognizes is unknown.

V was pared by 7 bases and J by 2 bases, with 17 bases between. The V gene's germline CDR1 is LNHDA and CDR2 SQIVND (reference sequence). This CDR3 region has 15 residues. The input for sequencing was peripheral blood, taken 28 days after the second dose of the MenACWY control vaccine. The genes are TRBV19 and TRBJ1-2, with D uncertain. The receptor comes from an adult who received the MenACWY meningococcal vaccine as a control. The CDR3 is CASTPNDAGNYGYTF. Written as DNA, the CDR3 is TGTGCCAGTACCCCCAATGACGCCGGGAACTATGGCTACACCTTC.